This T cell receptor (beta chain) appears in the sequencing data of a study of blood T cell repertoires in COVID-19 (dated by TCRdb to the early 2020s). Looking at the study overall: The collaborator samples originated in the United States, Italy and Spain and spanned the acute and convalescent phases of COVID-19. The material from the prospective study consisted of cDNA or gDNA derived from T cells, B-cell-depleted T cells, or PBMCs. Deeply sampled blood TCRbeta repertoires from subjects exposed to, actively infected with, or recovered from COVID-19 were included in the dataset. The repertoires were made available in a free public database intended to serve as a resource for research on the immune response to SARS-CoV-2. The samples were drawn from two sources: the first 160 participants of the ongoing ImmuneRACE study, and over 1,000 subjects contributed by 6 global collaborators. The sample metadata nearly always contained a de-identified subject ID, COVID-19 status, age in years and sex. Where HLA class I and class II types were available, the types were taken from metadata supplied by the sample provider, not from assay-based typing. Results and caveats for the whole study, not just this receptor: Clinical and demographic metadata were provided uncurated, with the amount varying by source and participant.

Collaborating institutions collected whole blood in K2EDTA tubes following their own protocols. For TCRbeta analysis, collaborator samples were shipped as frozen whole blood, as isolated PBMCs, or as DNA extracted from either sample type. The CDR3 covers 15 residues, taking in both the cysteine and the phenylalanine. The read is trimmed to its CDR3 DNA, 45 bases read in frame from base 1. In the germline V gene, CDR1 corresponds to SGHRS and CDR2 to YFSETQ. V and J lose 0 bases and 6 bases, and a span of 10 bases separates them. TCRbeta CDR3 regions were amplified from genomic DNA by means of the immunoSEQ Assay, a bias-controlled multiplex PCR. Under the source paper's analysis protocol: Within the assay, amplification of reference gene primers was used to estimate how many nucleated cells each sample contained. To quantify the absolute abundance of each unique TCRbeta CDR3 rearrangement, sequence reads were collapsed and filtered. For each sample, productive Simpson clonality was calculated by taking the square root of Simpson's diversity index across productive rearrangements. TCRdb carries this immuneACCESS record with in-frame sequences only. Its versions omit some clonotypes, under half of them owing to an unresolved V gene in the studies checked, with the rest unexplained. The V and J calls and the clone size are those of that table, but D and trimming were determined from the DNA. The sample includes about 190,000 clones, with 65% to 80% observed a single time. Approximately 13% of the sample rests with the top ten.

Worth noting for this clone: Its antigen remains undetermined. Base qualities are missing; no much larger clone stands one base away.

The chain joins TRBV5-1 to TRBJ1-6; a tentative D call is TRBD1 (5 bases match). This clonotype was sampled from a woman aged 50 to 60 with acute or convalescent COVID-19. The sample taken for sequencing was peripheral blood. The CDR3 corresponds to CASSLVQGSNSPLHF. The DNA is as follows: TGCGCCAGCAGCTTGGTTCAGGGAAGTAATTCACCCCTCCACTTT.